This T cell receptor beta chain was sequenced in a study of naive and memory T cell subsets. TCR cDNA received a 3' ligated oligonucleotide that carried a UMI. This clonotype was observed many times. The junction does not match germline at one end; this may be a read error. Four PCR rounds used nested alpha and beta constant region primers plus the SP2 primer. TCRdb re-called the 5' RACE reads with MiXCR, one entry per CDR3 protein. This sample has 55,000 to 70,000 distinct CDR3 sequences, with around 7.3% found just once. There are 12 residues in the CDR3. J is TRBJ2-3 and V is TRBV12-3 or TRBV12-4, with 12 bases fitting TRBD2. This TCR came from a female donor in good health. The CDR3 coding sequence is TGTGCCAGCAGTGGACTAGCGGGACTCCTTGGTTTT. Protein: CASSGLAGLLGF.